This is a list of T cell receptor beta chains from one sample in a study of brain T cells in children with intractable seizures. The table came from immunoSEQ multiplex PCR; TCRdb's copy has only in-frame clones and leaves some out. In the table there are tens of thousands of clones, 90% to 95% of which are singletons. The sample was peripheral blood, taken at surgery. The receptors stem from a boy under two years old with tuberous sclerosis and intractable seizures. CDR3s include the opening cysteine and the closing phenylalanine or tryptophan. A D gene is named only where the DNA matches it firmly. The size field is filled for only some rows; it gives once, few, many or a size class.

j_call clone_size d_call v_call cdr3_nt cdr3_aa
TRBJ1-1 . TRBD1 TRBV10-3 TGTGCCATCAGTGAGTTAGGACAGGGCGGGAGTACTGAAGCTTTCTTT CAISELGQGGSTEAFF
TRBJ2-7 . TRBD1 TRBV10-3 TGTGCCATCAGTGATCAGGGGGCCGCCTACGAGCAGTACTTC CAISDQGAAYEQYF
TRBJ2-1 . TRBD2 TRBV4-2 TGTGCCAGCAGCCAAAGCGGGGCAAACTACAATGAGCAGTTCTTC CASSQSGANYNEQFF
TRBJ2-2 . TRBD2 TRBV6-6 TGTGCCAGCCACCTAGCGGGGAGACACACCGGGGAGCTGTTTTTT CASHLAGRHTGELFF
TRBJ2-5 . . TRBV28 TGTGCCAGCACCCGACAGAATCAAGAGACCCAGTACTTC CASTRQNQETQYF
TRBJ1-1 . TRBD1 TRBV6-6 TGTGCCAGCAGTTCCCGGGACAGAAACACTGAAGCTTTCTTT CASSSRDRNTEAFF
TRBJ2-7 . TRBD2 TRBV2 TGTGCCAGCAGTGCCCGGGAGGCCCTGGTCTACGAGCAGTACTTC CASSAREALVYEQYF
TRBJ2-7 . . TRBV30 TGTGCCTGGAGTGCACCTATTCGGGCCCTCTACGAGCAGTACTTC CAWSAPIRALYEQYF
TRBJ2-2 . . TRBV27 TGTGCCAGCAGTTCGGCAAGAGAGGCCGGGGAGCTGTTTTTT CASSSAREAGELFF
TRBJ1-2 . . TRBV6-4 TGTGCCAGCAGTGACGACAGCCTGGGGGGCTACACCTTC CASSDDSLGGYTF
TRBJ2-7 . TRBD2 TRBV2 TGTGCCAGCGGACCTCTAGCGGGAGGGCCCCCCTACGAGCAGTACTTC CASGPLAGGPPYEQYF
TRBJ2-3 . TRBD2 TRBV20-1 TGCAGTGCTAGTGCCTCTAGCGGGGGCCAGAGCACAGATACGCAGTATTTT CSASASSGGQSTDTQYF
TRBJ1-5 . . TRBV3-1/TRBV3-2 TGTGCCAGCAGCCAATTGGGGAGTCAGCCCCAGCATTTT CASSQLGSQPQHF
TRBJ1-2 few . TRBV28 TGTGCCAGCAGTTTTCAGGGGTCCCCCTATGGCTACACCTTC CASSFQGSPYGYTF
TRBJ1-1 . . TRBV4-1 TGCGCCAGCAGCCAAGGGCAGCTGGGCCGGGATAGGGAAGCTTTCTTT CASSQGQLGRDREAFF
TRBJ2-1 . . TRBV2 TGTGCCAGGACCCTTCGGACCTCCGTTCATGAGCAGTTCTTC CARTLRTSVHEQFF